The clone carrying this TCR beta chain was observed a few times. The data are from a study of blood T cell repertoires in COVID-19. For the study at large: There were acute and convalescent COVID-19 samples, and they came from the United States, Italy and Spain.

The CDR3 has 13 amino acids. Trimming pared 6 bases from V and 4 bases from J, leaving 10 bases between. The V gene's germline CDR1 is SGHTA and CDR2 FQGNSA. Original handling: Estimated nucleated cell counts came from reference gene primer amplification. TCRdb's table, derived via immunoSEQ multiplex PCR, lists solely in-frame clones and lacks some. V and J calls plus clone size are reproduced from that table; the DNA served to infer D and trimming. Among 68,000 or so clones, more than 65% were seen once, and the ten largest hold around a tenth. Input material: peripheral blood. This TCR was sampled from a woman in her forties or fifties with acute or convalescent COVID-19. This chain joins TRBV7-2 and TRBJ1-5, with no clear D. The DNA of the CDR3 is TGTGCCAGCAGACGAGGGATGAATCAGCCCCAGCATTTT. This sequence encodes CASRRGMNQPQHF.